The present entry profiles one T cell receptor (beta chain) with its context. The record originates from a study of CD8+ T cells in alopecia areata. Study at large: Each day, treated patients took oral tofacitinib twice, at 5 to 10 mg per dose.

Germline-derived CDR1 and CDR2 are SGHTA and FQGNSA. The CDR3 loop spans 13 amino acids. V was trimmed by 6 bases and J by 4 bases, leaving 13 bases between them. After isolation, RNA underwent reverse transcription to generate cDNA as the sequencing template. This table comes from immunoSEQ multiplex PCR, and its TCRdb copy is limited to in-frame clones, with some not included. The table has some 180,000 clones, approximately 53% seen once. Noted treatment: oral pan-JAK inhibitor, 5-10 mg twice daily. The TCR sequence derives from a human donor with alopecia areata. The source material was CD8+ T cells sorted from blood, sampled at week 24, from a patient treated with tofacitinib. The gene calls are TRBV7-2 and TRBJ2-7, with a tentative D call TRBD2 (5 bases). The CDR3, as DNA: TGTGCCAGCAGTCTAGACCCGGGATACGAGCAGTACTTC. Protein: CASSLDPGYEQYF.